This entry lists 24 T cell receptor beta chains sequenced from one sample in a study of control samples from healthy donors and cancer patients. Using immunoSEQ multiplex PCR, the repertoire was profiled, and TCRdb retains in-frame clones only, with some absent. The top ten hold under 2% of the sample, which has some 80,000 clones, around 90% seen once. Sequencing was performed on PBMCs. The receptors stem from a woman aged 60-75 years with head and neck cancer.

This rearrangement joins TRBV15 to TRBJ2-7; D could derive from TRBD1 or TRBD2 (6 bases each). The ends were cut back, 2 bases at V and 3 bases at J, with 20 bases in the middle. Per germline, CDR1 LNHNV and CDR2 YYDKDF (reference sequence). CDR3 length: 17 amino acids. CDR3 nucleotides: TGTGCCACCAGCAGACCTACTGGACAGTCCGGGGGCTACGAGCAGTACTTC. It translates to CATSRPTGQSGGYEQYF.

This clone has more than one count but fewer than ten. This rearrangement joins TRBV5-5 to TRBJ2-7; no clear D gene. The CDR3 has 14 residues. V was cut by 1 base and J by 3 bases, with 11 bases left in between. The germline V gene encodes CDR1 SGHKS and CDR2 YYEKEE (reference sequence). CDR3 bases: TGTGCCAGCAGCTTGAGCGAAAAAGGCTACGAGCAGTACTTC. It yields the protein CASSLSEKGYEQYF. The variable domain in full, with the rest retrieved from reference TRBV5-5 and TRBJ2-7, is DAGVTQSPTHLIKTRGQQVTLRCSPISGHKSVSWYQQVLGQGPQFIFQYYEKEERGRGNFPDRFSARQFPNYSSELNVNALLLGDSALYLCASSLSEKGYEQYFGPGTRLTVT.

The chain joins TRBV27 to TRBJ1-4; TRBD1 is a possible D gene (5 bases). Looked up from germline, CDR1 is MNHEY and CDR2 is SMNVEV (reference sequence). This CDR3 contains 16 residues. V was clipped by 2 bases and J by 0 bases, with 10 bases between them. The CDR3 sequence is CASSLMGGATNEKLFF. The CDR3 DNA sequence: TGTGCCAGCAGTTTAATGGGGGGTGCAACTAATGAAAAACTGTTTTTT. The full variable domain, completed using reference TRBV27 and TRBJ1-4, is EAQVTQNPRYLITVTGKKLTVTCSQNMNHEYMSWYRQDPGLGLRQIYYSMNVEVTDKGDVPEGYKVSRKEKRNFPLILESPSPNQTSLYFCASSLMGGATNEKLFFGSGTQLSVL.

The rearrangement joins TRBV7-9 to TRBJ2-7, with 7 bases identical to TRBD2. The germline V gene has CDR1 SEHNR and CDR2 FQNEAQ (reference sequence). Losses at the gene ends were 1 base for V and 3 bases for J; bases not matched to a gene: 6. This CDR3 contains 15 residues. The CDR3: CASSLGAGAVYEQYF. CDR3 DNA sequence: TGTGCCAGCAGCTTAGGGGCGGGAGCCGTCTACGAGCAGTACTTC.

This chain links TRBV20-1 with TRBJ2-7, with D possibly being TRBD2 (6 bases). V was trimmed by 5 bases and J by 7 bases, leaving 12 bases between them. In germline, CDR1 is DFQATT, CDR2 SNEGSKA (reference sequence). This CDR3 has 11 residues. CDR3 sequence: CSALDYPEQYF. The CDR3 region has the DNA TGCAGTGCTTTGGACTACCCAGAGCAGTACTTC.

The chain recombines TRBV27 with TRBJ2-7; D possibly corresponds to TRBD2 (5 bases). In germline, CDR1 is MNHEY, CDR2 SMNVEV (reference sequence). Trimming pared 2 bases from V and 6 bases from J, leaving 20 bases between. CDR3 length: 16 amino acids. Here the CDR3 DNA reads TGTGCCAGCAGTTTACGTCTTGGGAACCAAGCGGCCGAGCAGTACTTC. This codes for CASSLRLGNQAAEQYF.

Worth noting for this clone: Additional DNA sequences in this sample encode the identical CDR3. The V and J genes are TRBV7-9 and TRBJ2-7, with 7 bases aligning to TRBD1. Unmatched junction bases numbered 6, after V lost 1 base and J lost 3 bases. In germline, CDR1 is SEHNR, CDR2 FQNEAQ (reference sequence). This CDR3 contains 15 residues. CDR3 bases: TGTGCCAGCAGCTTAGGGGACAGCCAAATCTACGAGCAGTACTTC. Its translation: CASSLGDSQIYEQYF. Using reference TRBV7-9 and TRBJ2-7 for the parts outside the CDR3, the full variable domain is DTGVSQNPRHKITKRGQNVTFRCDPISEHNRLYWYRQTLGQGPEFLTYFQNEAQLEKSRLLSDRFSAERPKGSFSTLEIQRTEQGDSAMYLCASSLGDSQIYEQYFGPGTRLTVT.

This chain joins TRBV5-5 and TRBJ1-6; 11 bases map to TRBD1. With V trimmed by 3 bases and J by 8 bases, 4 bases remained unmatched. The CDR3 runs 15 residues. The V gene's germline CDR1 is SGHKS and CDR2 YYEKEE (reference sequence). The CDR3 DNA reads TGTGCCAGCAGCTGGACAGGGGGCGATGATTCACCCCTCCACTTT. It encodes CASSWTGGDDSPLHF.

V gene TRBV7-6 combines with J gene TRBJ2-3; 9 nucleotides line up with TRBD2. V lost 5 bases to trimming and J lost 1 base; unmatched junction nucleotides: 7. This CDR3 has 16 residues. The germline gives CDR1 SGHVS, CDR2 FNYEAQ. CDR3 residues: CASSASGAEGTDTQYF. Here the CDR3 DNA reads TGTGCCAGCAGCGCTAGCGGGGCGGAAGGCACAGATACGCAGTATTTT.

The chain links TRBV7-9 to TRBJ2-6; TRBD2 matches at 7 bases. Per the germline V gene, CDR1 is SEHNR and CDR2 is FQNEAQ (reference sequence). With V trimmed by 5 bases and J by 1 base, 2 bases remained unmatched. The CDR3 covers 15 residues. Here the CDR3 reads CASSRLASGANVLTF. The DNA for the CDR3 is TGTGCCAGCAGCCGACTAGCTTCTGGGGCCAACGTCCTGACTTTC.

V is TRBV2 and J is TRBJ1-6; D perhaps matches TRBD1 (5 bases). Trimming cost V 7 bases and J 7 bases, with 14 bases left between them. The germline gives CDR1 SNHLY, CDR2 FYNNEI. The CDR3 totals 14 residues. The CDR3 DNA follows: TGTGCCAGCATTGGGGACGGCGACAATTCACCCCTCCACTTT. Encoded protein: CASIGDGDNSPLHF.

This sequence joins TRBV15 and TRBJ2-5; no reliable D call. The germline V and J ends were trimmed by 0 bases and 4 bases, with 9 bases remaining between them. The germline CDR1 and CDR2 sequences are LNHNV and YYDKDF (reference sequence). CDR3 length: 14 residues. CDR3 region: CATSREIGSETQYF. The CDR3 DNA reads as TGTGCCACCAGCAGAGAAATAGGGTCAGAGACCCAGTACTTC.

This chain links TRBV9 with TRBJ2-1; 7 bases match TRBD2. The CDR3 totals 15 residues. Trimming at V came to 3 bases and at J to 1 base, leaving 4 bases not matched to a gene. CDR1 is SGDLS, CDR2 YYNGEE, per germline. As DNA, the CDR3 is TGTGCCAGCAGCGCGGCGGGAGATTCCTACAATGAGCAGTTCTTC. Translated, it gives CASSAAGDSYNEQFF.

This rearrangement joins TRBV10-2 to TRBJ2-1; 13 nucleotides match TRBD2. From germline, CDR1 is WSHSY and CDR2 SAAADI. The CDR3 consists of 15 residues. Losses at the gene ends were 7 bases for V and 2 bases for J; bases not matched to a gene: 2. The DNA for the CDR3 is TGCGCCAGCAAAGGACTAGCGGGAGCCTACAATGAGCAGTTCTTC. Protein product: CASKGLAGAYNEQFF.

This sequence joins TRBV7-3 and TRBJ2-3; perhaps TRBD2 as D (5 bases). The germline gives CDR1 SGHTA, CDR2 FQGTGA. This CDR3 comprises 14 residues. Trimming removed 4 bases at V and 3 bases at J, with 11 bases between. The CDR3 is CASSSPGGTDTQYF. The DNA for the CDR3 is TGTGCCAGCAGCTCCCCTGGAGGAACAGATACGCAGTATTTT.

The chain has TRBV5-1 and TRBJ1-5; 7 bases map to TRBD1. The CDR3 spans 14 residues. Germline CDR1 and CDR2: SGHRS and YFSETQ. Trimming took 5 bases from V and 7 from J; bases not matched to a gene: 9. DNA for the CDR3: TGCGCCAGCAGACCCGGGACAGTGGACCAGCCCCAGCATTTT. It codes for CASRPGTVDQPQHF.

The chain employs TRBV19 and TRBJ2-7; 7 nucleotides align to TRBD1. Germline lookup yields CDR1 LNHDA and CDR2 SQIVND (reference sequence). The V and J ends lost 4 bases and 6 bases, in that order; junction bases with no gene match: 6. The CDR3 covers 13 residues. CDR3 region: CASSTTGTVEQYF. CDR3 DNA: TGTGCCAGTAGTACAACGGGGACAGTCGAGCAGTACTTC. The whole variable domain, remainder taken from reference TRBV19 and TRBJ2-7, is DGGITQSPKYLFRKEGQNVTLSCEQNLNHDAMYWYRQDPGQGLRLIYYSQIVNDFQKGDIAEGYSVSREKKESFPLTVTSAQKNPTAFYLCASSTTGTVEQYFGPGTRLTVT.

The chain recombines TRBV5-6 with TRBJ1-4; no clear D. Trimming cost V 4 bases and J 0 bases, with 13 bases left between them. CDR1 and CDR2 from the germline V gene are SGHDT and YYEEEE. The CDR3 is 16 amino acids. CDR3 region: CASSRGVLSTNEKLFF. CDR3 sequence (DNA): TGTGCCAGCAGCCGGGGAGTCCTATCAACTAATGAAAAACTGTTTTTT.

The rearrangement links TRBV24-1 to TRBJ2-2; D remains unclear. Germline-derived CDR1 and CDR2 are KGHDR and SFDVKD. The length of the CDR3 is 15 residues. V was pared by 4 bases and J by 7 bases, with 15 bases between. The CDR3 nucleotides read TGTGCCACCAGTGACTACCCCCCAGGTAACGGGGAGCTGTTTTTT. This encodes CATSDYPPGNGELFF.

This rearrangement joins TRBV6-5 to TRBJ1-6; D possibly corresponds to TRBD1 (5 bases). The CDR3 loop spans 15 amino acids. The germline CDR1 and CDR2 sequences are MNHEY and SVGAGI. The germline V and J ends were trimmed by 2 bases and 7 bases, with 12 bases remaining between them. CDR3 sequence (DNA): TGTGCCAGCAGTTACGGGGGGTCCGGGAATTCACCCCTCCACTTT. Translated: CASSYGGSGNSPLHF.

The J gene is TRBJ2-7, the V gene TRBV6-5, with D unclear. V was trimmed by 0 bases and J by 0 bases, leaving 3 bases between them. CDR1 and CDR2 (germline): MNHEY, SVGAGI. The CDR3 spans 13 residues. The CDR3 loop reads CASSYSVSYEQYF. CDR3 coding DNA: TGTGCCAGCAGTTACTCCGTCTCCTACGAGCAGTACTTC.

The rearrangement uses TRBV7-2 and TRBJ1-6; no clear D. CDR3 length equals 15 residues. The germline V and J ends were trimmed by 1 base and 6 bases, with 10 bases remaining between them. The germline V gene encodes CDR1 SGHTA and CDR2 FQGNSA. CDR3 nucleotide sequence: TGTGCCAGCAGCTTAGAAGGCGACCGTAATTCACCCCTCCACTTT. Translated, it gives CASSLEGDRNSPLHF.

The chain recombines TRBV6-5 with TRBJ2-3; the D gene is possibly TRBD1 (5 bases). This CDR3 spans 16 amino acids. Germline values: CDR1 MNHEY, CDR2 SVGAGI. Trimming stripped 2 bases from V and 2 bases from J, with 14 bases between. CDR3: CASSYPPDRYTDTQYF. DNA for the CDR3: TGTGCCAGCAGTTACCCCCCCGACAGATACACAGATACGCAGTATTTT.

CDR3 sequence reads: CASSLTRTYEQYF. The CDR3 DNA reads TGTGCCAGCAGCTTAACGCGGACCTACGAGCAGTACTTC. The rearrangement links TRBV7-8 to TRBJ2-7; D is unresolved. Trimming stripped 2 bases from V and 2 bases from J, with 7 bases between. Germline CDR1 and CDR2: SGHVS and FQNEAQ. The CDR3 is made up of 13 amino acids.